A single sample is the source of the 32 T cell receptor beta chains below, sequenced in a study of control samples from healthy donors and cancer patients. The repertoire was sequenced with immunoSEQ multiplex PCR; TCRdb's copy has only in-frame clones and lacks some. Of 150,000 to 200,000 clones listed, about 90% are singletons. Sequencing used blood. Receptors were obtained from a woman in her 30s in good health.

The chain combines TRBV27 with TRBJ1-1; a weak D match, TRBD1 (5 bases). CDR1 MNHEY and CDR2 SMNVEV come from the germline V gene (reference sequence). The V and J ends lost 7 bases and 1 base respectively, with 19 bases between them. The CDR3 spans 16 residues. CDR3 protein: CASKSLRAGGNTEAFF. CDR3 nucleotide sequence: TGTGCCAGCAAGTCTCTACGGGCGGGGGGGAACACTGAAGCTTTCTTT.

This rearrangement joins TRBV4-2 to TRBJ2-1; D tentatively reads TRBD1 or TRBD2 (5 bases each). Trimming left V 2 bases short and J 0 bases short, with 14 bases between. The CDR3 is 17 amino acids. The V gene's germline CDR1 is LGHNA and CDR2 YNFKEQ. The CDR3 sequence is CASSQNSGPSSYNEQFF. The DNA for the CDR3 is TGTGCCAGCAGCCAAAACTCGGGGCCCTCCTCCTACAATGAGCAGTTCTTC.

The chain recombines TRBV6-5 with TRBJ2-7, with a possible D match to TRBD1 (6 bases). The CDR3 extends over 12 amino acids. V was trimmed by 6 bases and J by 2 bases, leaving 8 bases between them. Germline loops: CDR1 MNHEY, CDR2 SVGAGI. This CDR3 reads CASRDRAYEQYF. The CDR3 DNA is TGTGCCAGCAGGGACAGAGCCTACGAGCAGTACTTC.

The chain recombines TRBV7-8 with TRBJ2-2; tentatively, D is TRBD2 (5 bases). This CDR3 region has 14 residues. Trimming took off 0 bases at V and 3 bases at J, with 5 bases between the two ends. CDR1 is SGHVS and CDR2 is FQNEAQ in the germline V gene. The CDR3 loop reads CASSLAGDTGELFF. The DNA of the CDR3 is TGTGCCAGCAGCTTAGCGGGAGACACCGGGGAGCTGTTTTTT. The variable domain in full, completed from reference TRBV7-8 and TRBJ2-2, reads GAGVSQSPRYKVAKRGQDVALRCDPISGHVSLFWYQQALGQGPEFLTYFQNEAQLDKSGLPSDRFFAERPEGSVSTLKIQRTQQEDSAVYLCASSLAGDTGELFFGEGSRLTVL.

V gene TRBV2 combines with J gene TRBJ2-3; D is undetermined. Trimming took off 0 bases at V and 7 bases at J, with 5 bases between the two ends. Germline CDR1 and CDR2: SNHLY and FYNNEI. This CDR3 is 12 amino acids long. Here the CDR3 reads CASSEALHTQYF. The CDR3, as DNA: TGTGCCAGCAGTGAAGCGCTTCATACGCAGTATTTT.

The chain employs TRBV19 and TRBJ2-1; D perhaps matches TRBD2 (5 bases). V lost 1 base to trimming and J lost 7 bases, with 8 bases between them. The CDR3 covers 13 residues. Germline values: CDR1 LNHDA, CDR2 SQIVND (reference sequence). Written as DNA, the CDR3 is TGTGCCAGTAGTATAGCTCGGGGAAATGAGCAGTTCTTC. Its protein is CASSIARGNEQFF. Complete variable domain (other parts from reference TRBV19 and TRBJ2-1): DGGITQSPKYLFRKEGQNVTLSCEQNLNHDAMYWYRQDPGQGLRLIYYSQIVNDFQKGDIAEGYSVSREKKESFPLTVTSAQKNPTAFYLCASSIARGNEQFFGPGTRLTVL.

Notes on this clone: The same CDR3 arises from other DNA sequences in this sample as well. The chain links TRBV6-4 to TRBJ2-2, with D perhaps TRBD2 (5 bases). Trimming removed 3 bases from V and 4 bases from J, with 6 bases in between. Germline CDR1 MRHNA, CDR2 SNTAGT. The CDR3 contains 13 residues. The CDR3 here is CASSETSTGELFF. As DNA, the CDR3 is TGTGCCAGCAGTGAAACTAGCACCGGGGAGCTGTTTTTT.

The chain has TRBV5-1 and TRBJ2-2; maybe TRBD2 (5 bases). In germline, CDR1 is SGHRS, CDR2 YFSETQ. The CDR3 runs 14 residues. Trimming took 0 bases from V and 6 from J, leaving 9 bases between them. The CDR3 here is CASSLGGSPGELFF. For the CDR3, the DNA is TGCGCCAGCAGCTTGGGAGGGTCCCCCGGGGAGCTGTTTTTT. Full variable domain (missing parts from reference TRBV5-1 and TRBJ2-2): KAGVTQTPRYLIKTRGQQVTLSCSPISGHRSVSWYQQTPGQGLQFLFEYFSETQRNKGNFPGRFSGRQFSNSRSEMNVSTLELGDSALYLCASSLGGSPGELFFGEGSRLTVL.

The rearrangement uses TRBV28 and TRBJ2-3; D is undetermined. Germline CDR1 and CDR2: MDHEN and SYDVKM. The CDR3 totals 12 residues. V was cut by 4 bases and J by 6 bases, with 8 bases left in between. CDR3 residues: CASSSVLDTQYF. The DNA of the CDR3 is TGTGCCAGCAGTTCGGTACTCGATACGCAGTATTTT.

V and J are TRBV2 and TRBJ1-4; D ambiguous. The CDR3 runs to 13 residues. Per germline, CDR1 SNHLY and CDR2 FYNNEI. Trimming shortened V by 3 bases and J by 0 bases, and 2 bases separated the two germline ends. CDR3 DNA sequence: TGTGCCAGCAGTGATCCAACTAATGAAAAACTGTTTTTT. Protein product: CASSDPTNEKLFF.

This chain uses TRBV5-1 with TRBJ1-5; TRBD1 agrees at 8 bases. J gave up 5 bases and V 0 bases, and 7 bases lay outside the gene matches. CDR1 SGHRS and CDR2 YFSETQ come from the germline V gene. CDR3 length: 16 residues. CDR3 residues: CASSLAPQGGDQPQHF. The DNA for the CDR3 is TGCGCCAGCAGCTTGGCACCACAGGGGGGTGATCAGCCCCAGCATTTT.

This clone was seen only once. The rearrangement joins TRBV12-3 or TRBV12-4 to TRBJ2-7; D perhaps matches TRBD1 (6 bases). CDR3 length: 12 residues. The V end was cut by 4 bases, the J end by 4 bases, with 8 bases between. CDR3 amino acids: CASSWDTYEQYF. Written as DNA, the CDR3 is TGTGCCAGCAGTTGGGACACGTACGAGCAGTACTTC.

The chain employs TRBV19 and TRBJ1-4; no definite D call. There are 16 residues in the CDR3. V was shortened by 4 bases and J by 8 bases, with 20 bases between the two germline ends. The germline V gene encodes CDR1 LNHDA and CDR2 SQIVND (reference sequence). The CDR3 region has the DNA TGTGCCAGTAGTACCCCCAGCGGCCCCGGGAGGGAAAAACTGTTTTTT. Its translation is CASSTPSGPGREKLFF.

CDR3 DNA: TGCGCCAGCAGCGGCAGGCGCACGCAGTATTTT. Its protein is CASSGRRTQYF. The V gene is TRBV5-1, the J gene TRBJ2-3; D is unresolved. CDR3 length equals 11 residues. V lost 4 bases and J 9 bases, leaving 9 bases between the germline ends. Germline V gene data show CDR1 as SGHRS and CDR2 as YFSETQ. The full variable domain, its missing parts supplied by reference TRBV5-1 and TRBJ2-3, is KAGVTQTPRYLIKTRGQQVTLSCSPISGHRSVSWYQQTPGQGLQFLFEYFSETQRNKGNFPGRFSGRQFSNSRSEMNVSTLELGDSALYLCASSGRRTQYFGPGTRLTVL.

The genes are TRBV18 and TRBJ1-1; weak D call: TRBD1 (6 bases). CDR1 and CDR2 from the germline V gene are KGHSH and LQKENI. The CDR3 sequence is 13 residues long. Trimming took 6 bases from V and 1 from J, leaving 9 bases between them. CDR3 residues: CASSQQGNTEAFF. DNA for the CDR3: TGTGCCAGCTCGCAACAGGGGAACACTGAAGCTTTCTTT.

The chain joins TRBV28 to TRBJ2-1, with 7 bases fitting TRBD1. J was trimmed by 8 bases and V by 5 bases; bases with no gene match: 9. Germline CDR1 reads MDHEN; CDR2 reads SYDVKM. The CDR3 length is 14 residues. CDR3 residues: CASSPPRGQDEQFF. The DNA of the CDR3 is TGTGCCAGCAGTCCCCCCCGCGGACAGGATGAGCAGTTCTTC.

The rearrangement joins TRBV7-9 to TRBJ1-3; no definite D call. The CDR3 spans 14 residues. Trimming pared 0 bases from V and 2 bases from J, leaving 5 bases between. From germline, CDR1 is SEHNR and CDR2 FQNEAQ (reference sequence). The CDR3 region is CASSLAGAGNTIYF. CDR3 nucleotides: TGTGCCAGCAGCTTAGCTGGGGCTGGAAACACCATATATTTT.

The V and J genes are TRBV11-2 and TRBJ1-3; D not certain. Germline V lookup: CDR1 SGHAT, CDR2 FQNNGV. The CDR3 covers 13 residues. V was pared by 5 bases and J by 6 bases, with 11 bases between. CDR3 nucleotides: TGTGCCAGCAGCCCATTGAACATAAACACCATATATTTT. Protein sequence: CASSPLNINTIYF. Filled out from reference TRBV11-2 and TRBJ1-3, the complete variable domain reads EAGVAQSPRYKIIEKRQSVAFWCNPISGHATLYWYQQILGQGPKLLIQFQNNGVVDDSQLPKDRFSAERLKGVDSTLKIQPAKLEDSAVYLCASSPLNINTIYFGEGSWLTVV.

CDR3 in amino acids: CASSFGGGTNSPLHF. CDR3 nucleotide sequence: TGTGCCAGCAGTTTTGGTGGGGGGACCAATTCACCCCTCCACTTT. The chain carries TRBV28 and TRBJ1-6; a possible D gene is TRBD1 (5 bases). This CDR3 comprises 15 residues. V was cut by 3 bases and J by 7 bases, with 13 bases left in between. Germline values: CDR1 MDHEN, CDR2 SYDVKM.

The chain joins TRBV25-1 to TRBJ1-1, with D uncertain. CDR1 is MGHDK and CDR2 is SYGVNS in the germline V gene. The CDR3 has 15 residues. V was trimmed by 3 bases and J by 3 bases, leaving 14 bases between them. The DNA for the CDR3 is TGTGCCAGCAGTGAGCTAGGGCTTGGCGACACTGAAGCTTTCTTT. Translated: CASSELGLGDTEAFF.

This chain connects TRBV28 to TRBJ2-2; D is unresolved. Trimming took off 2 bases at V and 14 bases at J, with 12 bases between the two ends. Germline V gene lookup returns CDR1 MDHEN and CDR2 SYDVKM. The CDR3 is made up of 12 amino acids. CDR3 bases: TGTGCCAGCAGTTTAGGACGGTCGATTCTGTTTTTT. Its protein product is CASSLGRSILFF.

V gene TRBV6-5 combines with J gene TRBJ2-7; D is possibly TRBD2 (7 bases). Trimming took 10 bases from V and 2 from J, leaving 9 bases between them. The CDR3 covers 11 residues. Germline assignment: CDR1 MNHEY and CDR2 SVGAGI. CDR3 in DNA: TGTGCCACCGGGGGGCCCTACGAGCAGTACTTC. Amino acid sequence: CATGGPYEQYF.

The chain uses TRBV5-1 and TRBJ2-7, with 7 bases that match TRBD1. There are 16 residues in the CDR3. CDR1 SGHRS and CDR2 YFSETQ come from the germline V gene. V dropped 3 bases and J dropped 0; count of bases not matched to a gene: 9. CDR3 sequence reads: CASSSGQAGSSYEQYF. DNA for the CDR3: TGCGCCAGCAGCTCCGGACAGGCAGGGAGCTCCTACGAGCAGTACTTC.

The chain uses TRBV7-2 and TRBJ2-2, with 7 positions matching TRBD2. CDR1 is SGHTA, CDR2 FQGNSA, per germline. CDR3 length: 14 amino acids. Trimming took 5 bases from V and 5 from J; bases not matched to a gene: 5. The CDR3 sequence is CASSPGTITGELFF. In DNA, the CDR3 is TGTGCCAGCAGCCCAGGGACTATTACCGGGGAGCTGTTTTTT.

The gene calls are TRBV6-1 and TRBJ1-3; maybe TRBD1 (6 bases). Trimming removed 1 base from V and 4 bases from J, with 17 bases in between. Germline values: CDR1 MNHNS, CDR2 SASEGT. This CDR3 is 17 amino acids long. The CDR3 DNA reads TGTGCCAGCAGTGAAGAATTAGGGGGGGCTCCCGGAAACACCATATATTTT. Its protein product is CASSEELGGAPGNTIYF.

The V call is TRBV24-1, the J call TRBJ2-5; D gene ambiguous. Trimming removed 5 bases at V and 4 bases at J, with 7 bases between. The CDR3 length is 12 residues. From germline, CDR1 is KGHDR and CDR2 SFDVKD. CDR3 sequence (DNA): TGTGCCACCAGTGGCCCCTTAGAGACCCAGTACTTC. The encoded protein is CATSGPLETQYF.

This rearrangement joins TRBV6-5 to TRBJ2-5, with D perhaps given as TRBD1 or TRBD2 (5 bases each). Germline V gene data show CDR1 as MNHEY and CDR2 as SVGAGI. V was shortened by 4 bases and J by 5 bases, with 14 bases between the two germline ends. The CDR3 sequence is 14 residues long. Here the CDR3 reads CASSSGWGQETQYF. CDR3 coding DNA: TGTGCCAGCAGTTCGGGGTGGGGCCAGGAGACCCAGTACTTC.

The gene calls are TRBV9 and TRBJ2-1; D possibly corresponds to TRBD2 (5 bases). This CDR3 is built from 15 residues. In germline, CDR1 is SGDLS, CDR2 YYNGEE. Trimming shortened V by 0 bases and J by 5 bases, and 12 bases separated the two germline ends. The CDR3 reads CASSVGPFGNNEQFF. The CDR3 region has the DNA TGTGCCAGCAGCGTAGGCCCCTTCGGGAACAATGAGCAGTTCTTC.

The V gene is TRBV6-5, the J gene TRBJ2-1; TRBD2 matches 7 bases. The CDR3 is 15 residues long. Germline CDR1 reads MNHEY; CDR2 reads SVGAGI. The trim removed 6 bases at V and 2 bases at J, leaving 7 bases unmatched. CDR3 bases: TGTGCCAGCAGCCTACTAGCGCCGACCTACAATGAGCAGTTCTTC. Translating it yields CASSLLAPTYNEQFF.

The CDR3 coding sequence is TGTGCCAGCAGTTACCGGGCCGGGTGGAATGAGCAGTTCTTC. Protein product: CASSYRAGWNEQFF. V usage is TRBV6-2 or TRBV6-3 and J usage is TRBJ2-1, with D uncertain. V was trimmed by 2 bases and J by 7 bases, leaving 12 bases between them. This CDR3 is 14 amino acids long. Per the germline V gene, CDR1 is MNHEY and CDR2 is SVGEGT.

The V call is TRBV2, the J call TRBJ1-6; 7 nucleotides line up with TRBD1. Trimming took 6 bases from V and 9 from J; bases not matched to a gene: 5. Per germline, CDR1 SNHLY and CDR2 FYNNEI. The CDR3 sequence is 13 residues long. The CDR3 sequence: CASSGTEGSPLHF. Written as DNA, the CDR3 is TGTGCCAGCAGCGGGACAGAGGGTTCACCCCTCCACTTT.

The J gene is TRBJ2-1, the V gene TRBV5-6, with 11 bases lining up with TRBD2. The CDR3 runs to 14 residues. V shed 4 bases, J shed 12 bases, and the junction held 9 bases outside the gene matches. The germline CDR1 and CDR2 sequences are SGHDT and YYEEEE. The CDR3 bases are TGTGCCAGCAGCCGGGGACTAGCGGAGGGCCGGCAGTTCTTC. Translating it yields CASSRGLAEGRQFF.